This T cell receptor (beta chain) originates from a study of T cell changes during pregnancy in multiple sclerosis. The V gene's germline CDR1 is SGDLS and CDR2 YYNGEE. The CDR3 spans 13 residues. Turning to this clone: At one boundary the junction diverges from the germline segment, which might be a read error.

Some clones are missing from TCRdb's copy, which holds only in-frame ones; the method was immunoSEQ multiplex PCR. Here the sample spans tens of thousands of clones, 91% being singletons. J is TRBJ2-7 and V is TRBV9; 7 nucleotides align to TRBD2. The TCR comes from a female donor in good health, enrolled as a control in a pregnancy study. This sample comprised CD4+ T cells from peripheral blood mononuclear cells, obtained in the second trimester of pregnancy. CDR3 DNA: TGTGCCAGCAGCCAGCGACTAAGCGGGGAGATGAACTTC. Translating gives CASSQRLSGEMNF.